A single T cell receptor (beta chain) is shown here with its context. The specificity of this receptor is unknown. The record has no base qualities; no much larger clone is one base away. The immunoSEQ assay was used to generate TCR beta chain sequences from genomic DNA. The published analysis was carried out like this. CDR3 sequences not starting with the conserved framework cysteine at position 104 were manually removed. Clonality was calculated as one minus the normalized Shannon's Diversity Index, with values ranging from 0 (maximal diversity) to 1 (oligoclonal). Chi-squared comparison-of-proportions tests were used to check whether the frequency of the same CDR3 differed between samples, for example brain versus blood. Public clonotypes were found by searching immuneACCESS, and the VDJdb browser was used to assess similarity to known antiviral clonotypes. In TCRdb, the immuneACCESS table is reduced to in-frame sequences with V and J assigned. These tables do not hold every clone; where another copy was compared, an unresolved V gene accounts for under half, and the others remain unexplained. Clonal size and the V and J genes are those of that table, whereas D and trimming came from the DNA. The sample table lists roughly 110,000 clones, 85% to 95% of them with a count of one. Roughly 4% of the sample lies in the top ten.

The entry originates in a study of brain T cells in children with intractable seizures (dated by TCRdb to about 2021). For the study in its entirety: Resected brain tissue from 53 pediatric epilepsy surgery cases was initially screened for immune gene transcripts with a NanoString immunology panel. Among the roughly twelve selected surgery cases, pre-surgery blood was additionally sequenced for eight, leaving four cases with brain tissue only. General conclusions and limits of the study: The patients' HCMV serostatus was not known, and viral specificity was inferred solely from CDR3 sequence similarity. Because sequencing depth differed between pre- and post-surgery blood, the absence of clones from the pre-surgery sample may reflect undersampling.

The label giving this sample's time point can be read as: resected brain tissue, or blood drawn just prior to surgery. The surgery cases with the highest brain T cell transcript signatures were chosen for TCR beta chain sequencing of brain tissue, and also of blood when blood was available. Patients had been treated with at least one anti-epileptic drug before surgery. TCR-sequenced patients were children with drug-resistant epilepsy due to tuberous sclerosis complex, focal cortical dysplasia, Rasmussen encephalitis or hemimegalencephaly. Blood samples were collected immediately before the epilepsy surgery. The Monarch genomic DNA purification kit was used to extract bulk genomic DNA from unsorted brain tissue and whole blood. Sequencing was performed on peripheral blood, taken at surgery. The clonotype originates from a boy in the first two years of life with hemimegalencephaly and intractable seizures.

The CDR3 protein: CASMGDVRPGELFF. The DNA reads as follows: TGTGCCAGTATGGGGGACGTTAGACCCGGGGAGCTGTTTTTT. The chain was built from TRBV19 and TRBJ2-2; the D gene is possibly TRBD1 or TRBD2, each agreeing over 5 bases. CDR1 is given as LNHDA and CDR2 as SQIVND, both from the germline V gene (reference sequence). V is pared back by 7 bases and J by 6 bases, with 15 bases lying between the germline termini. The cysteine opens and the phenylalanine closes a CDR3 of 14 amino acids. The CDR3 DNA has 42 bases and is translated from base 1.